This T cell receptor (beta chain) was recovered during a study of blood T cell repertoires in COVID-19. Overall study: The United States, Italy and Spain supplied acute and convalescent COVID-19 samples. T cells, B-cell-depleted T cells, or PBMCs provided the cDNA or gDNA that served as material.

In germline, CDR1 is MNHEY, CDR2 SMNVEV (reference sequence). The length of the CDR3 is 15 residues. V was clipped by 6 bases and J by 4 bases, with 18 bases between them. This clone was found once. Original analysis: How many nucleated cells were present was estimated from reference gene primer amplification. Assay: immunoSEQ multiplex PCR; the TCRdb copy retains only in-frame clones and omits some. V, J and clone size were drawn from that table, and D and trimming were deduced from the DNA. The sample has hundreds of thousands of clones, 85% to 90% seen once. This clonotype was obtained from a human donor in a cohort sampled during active COVID-19. The chain has TRBV27 and TRBJ1-2; D possibly corresponds to TRBD1 (5 bases). The sequenced sample consisted of peripheral blood. Here the CDR3 reads CASSPSAGVFYGYTF. CDR3 coding DNA: TGTGCCAGCAGCCCAAGCGCGGGGGTCTTCTATGGCTACACCTTC.